The 22 T cell receptor beta chains given below trace back to one sample, sequenced in a study of T cells and copy number aberrations in small-cell lung cancer. Sequencing was performed with immunoSEQ multiplex PCR; in TCRdb, only in-frame clones are kept and a portion is missing. The table has 2,400 or so clones, 75% to 90% seen once; the top ten hold more than 4%. Sequenced: normal tissue next to the tumor. The receptors originated from a man in his forties with small cell lung cancer.

This clone is categorized as large. The rearrangement joins TRBV19 to TRBJ1-6; D unresolved. The germline V and J ends were trimmed by 3 bases and 7 bases, with 7 bases remaining between them. There are 13 residues in the CDR3. Looked up from germline, CDR1 is LNHDA and CDR2 is SQIVND (reference sequence). The CDR3 reads CASSIGPNSPLHF. As DNA, the CDR3 is TGTGCCAGTAGTATCGGCCCAAATTCACCCCTCCACTTT.

The rearrangement joins TRBV4-1 to TRBJ2-3, with 13 bases fitting TRBD2. The junction had 8 bases not matched to a gene; V was cut back by 4 bases and J by 4 bases. The CDR3 contains 17 residues. The germline V gene has CDR1 MGHRA and CDR2 YSYEKL. The CDR3: CASSRSRTSGGADTQYF. DNA for the CDR3: TGCGCCAGCAGCCGATCCCGGACTAGCGGGGGAGCAGATACGCAGTATTTT.

This clone appeared a few times. The chain recombines TRBV4-2 with TRBJ1-5, with TRBD1 matching over 7 bases. V lost 0 bases, J lost 4 bases, and 3 bases stayed unmatched. The CDR3 runs 15 residues. CDR1 and CDR2 from the germline V gene are LGHNA and YNFKEQ. The DNA of the CDR3 is TGTGCCAGCAGCCAAGACGGACAGGTGAATCAGCCCCAGCATTTT. This codes for CASSQDGQVNQPQHF.

V is TRBV5-5 and J is TRBJ2-2; TRBD2 is a possible D gene (5 bases). Looked up from germline, CDR1 is SGHKS and CDR2 is YYEKEE (reference sequence). The V end lost 2 bases, the J end lost 2 bases, and 10 bases lay between the germline ends. There are 15 residues in the CDR3. The CDR3 sequence: CASSLTGYNTGELFF. As DNA, the CDR3 is TGTGCCAGCAGCTTAACGGGATATAACACCGGGGAGCTGTTTTTT.

This clone turned up a few times. J is TRBJ2-1 and V is TRBV29-1, with 11 bases matching TRBD2. From germline, CDR1 is SQVTM and CDR2 ANQGSEA. The V gene end was trimmed by 6 bases and the J gene end by 7 bases; junction bases not matched to a gene: 8. The CDR3 is 14 amino acids. The CDR3: CSVSLAGGGNEQFF. The CDR3 DNA follows: TGCAGCGTCTCCCTAGCGGGAGGCGGGAATGAGCAGTTCTTC.

The DNA of the CDR3 is TGTGCCAGCAGCCTCCTAACAGGGGCCAGCACAGATACGCAGTATTTT. Residues: CASSLLTGASTDTQYF. V and J are TRBV4-2 and TRBJ2-3; 7 bases are a match to TRBD1. CDR3 length equals 16 residues. V trimming: 4 bases; J trimming: 0 bases; junction bases outside the gene matches: 7. Germline CDR1 and CDR2: LGHNA and YNFKEQ.

The rearrangement joins TRBV28 to TRBJ1-2; D is perhaps TRBD1 (6 bases). The CDR3 length is 14 residues. V lost 1 base to trimming and J lost 7 bases, with 13 bases between them. In germline, CDR1 is MDHEN, CDR2 SYDVKM. This CDR3 reads CASSLFGGVGGYTF. CDR3 bases: TGTGCCAGCAGTTTATTTGGGGGCGTGGGTGGCTACACCTTC.

The chain employs TRBV18 and TRBJ1-1; D call uncertain. V lost 2 bases and J lost 5, with 9 bases in between. This CDR3 is 13 amino acids long. Germline CDR1 is KGHSH and CDR2 is LQKENI. This chain's CDR3 is CASSPEPGTEAFF. CDR3 in DNA: TGTGCCAGCTCACCAGAACCGGGGACTGAAGCTTTCTTT.

The chain has TRBV7-9 and TRBJ2-1; D may be TRBD1 or TRBD2 (5 bases each). Deletions cut 2 bases from V and 8 bases from J, with 22 bases between. The CDR3 is 17 amino acids. Germline V gene lookup returns CDR1 SEHNR and CDR2 FQNEAQ (reference sequence). The CDR3 here is CASSLFRAGPNGDEQFF. CDR3 coding DNA: TGTGCCAGCAGCTTATTCAGGGCGGGTCCAAATGGGGATGAGCAGTTCTTC.

This sequence joins TRBV30 and TRBJ2-7; 7 nucleotides match TRBD1. After removal of 5 bases from V and 3 bases from J, the junction contained 7 bases not matched to a gene. The CDR3 consists of 13 residues. The germline V gene encodes CDR1 GTSNPN and CDR2 SVGIG (reference sequence). This CDR3 is CAWSYRGIYEQYF. The CDR3 nucleotides read TGTGCCTGGTCCTACAGGGGCATCTACGAGCAGTACTTC. Complete variable domain (other parts from reference TRBV30 and TRBJ2-7): SQTIHQWPATLVQPVGSPLSLECTVEGTSNPNLYWYRQAAGRGLQLLFYSVGIGQISSEVPQNLSASRPQDRQFILSSKKLLLSDSGFYLCAWSYRGIYEQYFGPGTRLTVT.

The rearrangement joins TRBV4-2 to TRBJ2-3; D may be TRBD1 (8 bases). This CDR3 is built from 15 residues. Germline assignment: CDR1 LGHNA and CDR2 YNFKEQ. Trimming pared 1 base from V and 6 bases from J, leaving 14 bases between. CDR3 region: CASSQGTGTIDTQYF. Written as DNA, the CDR3 is TGTGCCAGCAGCCAAGGGACAGGGACTATTGATACGCAGTATTTT.

The CDR3 DNA reads TGTGCCAGCAGCTTAGGCCGTAACCCCTCCCCCGGGGGCACTGAAGCTTTCTTT. This translates into CASSLGRNPSPGGTEAFF. V usage is TRBV11-2 and J usage is TRBJ1-1; possible D gene TRBD1, 5 bases. The germline V gene has CDR1 SGHAT and CDR2 FQNNGV. Trimming stripped 1 base from V and 4 bases from J, with 22 bases between. The CDR3 is 18 amino acids.

The rearrangement joins TRBV9 to TRBJ1-2, with 7 bases that match TRBD1. This CDR3 has 15 residues. In germline, CDR1 is SGDLS, CDR2 YYNGEE. V was clipped by 4 bases and J by 4 bases; unmatched bases: 10. CDR3 bases: TGTGCCAGCAGCCCACAGGGGCCGGGGAGCTATGGCTACACCTTC. This translates into CASSPQGPGSYGYTF.

CDR3 in DNA: TGTGCCAGCAGTTTATCCATCCCCGGGACAATTGGAAACACCATATATTTT. Translating gives CASSLSIPGTIGNTIYF. The chain carries TRBV27 and TRBJ1-3; perhaps TRBD1 as D (6 bases). The germline V gene has CDR1 MNHEY and CDR2 SMNVEV (reference sequence). This CDR3 contains 17 residues. Trimming took off 0 bases at V and 3 bases at J, with 15 bases between the two ends.

This clone has a single count. The chain carries TRBV28 and TRBJ2-1; possible D gene TRBD2, 6 bases. Germline loops: CDR1 MDHEN, CDR2 SYDVKM. The V end was cut by 7 bases, the J end by 6 bases, with 13 bases between. The length of the CDR3 is 13 residues. The CDR3 DNA is TGTGCCAGCAAAAGGGAGGCGCCCAATGAGCAGTTCTTC. Residues: CASKREAPNEQFF.

This rearrangement joins TRBV19 to TRBJ1-1; perhaps TRBD1 as D (6 bases). Germline CDR1 and CDR2: LNHDA and SQIVND (reference sequence). There are 14 residues in the CDR3. The ends were cut back, 5 bases at V and 4 bases at J, with 14 bases in the middle. CDR3 DNA sequence: TGTGCCAGTAGTTTGCTCCGAGGGGGCACTGAAGCTTTCTTT. It encodes CASSLLRGGTEAFF.

This chain connects TRBV19 to TRBJ2-2; 8 bases map to TRBD1. CDR1 is LNHDA, CDR2 SQIVND, per germline (reference sequence). J lost 7 bases, V lost 5 bases, and 6 bases had no gene match. The CDR3 has 14 amino acids. The CDR3 reads CASSVGQGLGELFF. DNA for the CDR3: TGTGCCAGTAGTGTAGGACAGGGCCTCGGGGAGCTGTTTTTT.

The chain combines TRBV28 with TRBJ2-5; D tentatively fits TRBD1 or TRBD2 (5 bases each). Looked up from germline, CDR1 is MDHEN and CDR2 is SYDVKM. V lost 2 bases, J lost 5 bases, and 21 bases lay in between. This CDR3 contains 17 residues. CDR3 nucleotide sequence: TGTGCCAGCAGTTTACAAGAAGTGGGACGGGGTTGGGAGACCCAGTACTTC. Its protein is CASSLQEVGRGWETQYF.

The count of this clone is one. This chain uses TRBV13 with TRBJ2-2; the match to TRBD2 covers 7 bases. The trim removed 3 bases at V and 0 bases at J, leaving 1 base unmatched. The germline gives CDR1 PRHDT, CDR2 FYEKMQ (reference sequence). The CDR3 is 15 residues long. The CDR3 nucleotides are TGTGCCAGCAGCTTCGGGACTACGAACACCGGGGAGCTGTTTTTT. This encodes CASSFGTTNTGELFF.

V gene TRBV4-1 combines with J gene TRBJ1-5; TRBD1 matches 7 bases. The junction had 5 bases not matched to a gene; V was cut back by 4 bases and J by 2 bases. Germline V gene sequence: CDR1 MGHRA, CDR2 YSYEKL. The CDR3 consists of 15 residues. For the CDR3, the DNA is TGCGCCAGCAGCCGGATTGACAGGGGCAATCAGCCCCAGCATTTT. Protein product: CASSRIDRGNQPQHF.

Turning to this clone: A read error may produce the germline difference seen at one junction end. The chain recombines TRBV7-6 with TRBJ2-6, with D hard to call. CDR3 length: 18 amino acids. Germline CDR1 and CDR2: SGHVS and FNYEAQ. The CDR3 sequence is CASSDLSESPKSGQRPDF. For the CDR3, the DNA is TGTGCCAGCAGCGATCTTAGTGAATCTCCAAAGTCGGGCCAACGTCCTGATTTC.

This chain joins TRBV7-8 and TRBJ2-5, with TRBD1 matching 7 bases. CDR1 and CDR2 (germline): SGHVS, FQNEAQ. V lost 5 bases to trimming and J lost 1 base; unmatched junction nucleotides: 7. The CDR3 has 15 residues. The CDR3 spells CASSPRTGPQETQYF. CDR3 in DNA: TGTGCCAGCAGCCCCCGGACAGGACCCCAAGAGACCCAGTACTTC.